The clone carrying this TCR beta chain was observed at least ten times. What it recognizes is unknown. The CDR3 consists of 17 residues. Germline assignment: CDR1 SEHNR and CDR2 FQNEAQ (reference sequence). The V segment lost 3 bases and the J segment 3 bases; nucleotides outside the gene matches: 8. The data were obtained in a study of regulatory T cells in long-lasting Graves disease. The sample's time point: persistent/refractory GD, antithyroid drugs over 5 years with positive TRAb. The TCR library was made from RNA that had been extracted from PBMCs in TRIzol. The study's findings and limits: Owing to a sample size that was small, accuracy may have been reduced. Persistent patients had a count of shared public clonotypes (2,741) that exceeded that of new patients (approximately 920). TRBV28, TRBJ1-2 and TRBJ2-5 emerged as the favored segments in persistent disease.

In building TCR beta libraries, iRepertoire HTBI primers were used together with Arm-PCR of CDR3 regions. Under the authors' procedure: Identified across the samples were 50 to 70 TRBV segments and over 11 TRBJ segments. TCRdb redid the calling of the multiplex PCR reads with MiXCR, one entry per CDR3 protein. Clone size and V and J calls follow TCRdb, not the original study. Of a few hundred thousand distinct CDR3 sequences listed, about 25% are singletons. The gene calls are TRBV7-9 and TRBJ2-5; TRBD2 matches at 12 bases. This specimen consisted of peripheral blood mononuclear cells (PBMCs), obtained when the disease was refractory, from a patient treated with antithyroid drugs. This receptor was identified in a female donor with Graves disease. The CDR3 nucleotides read TGTGCCAGCAGCTTGGCCCTAGCGGGAGGGCCGAAAGAGACCCAGTACTTC. It codes for CASSLALAGGPKETQYF.